These T cell receptor beta chains were read from a single sample in a study of cytomegalovirus exposure and HLA in healthy donors. TCRdb keeps only in-frame clones here, not all; method: immunoSEQ multiplex PCR. The sample holds about 140,000 clones, roughly 80% seen once. The specimen was PBMCs. The receptors were gathered from a male donor in good health and CMV-seronegative. Both conserved end residues are part of each CDR3. The D gene is left open where the match is weak. Rows may omit the clone size; those that give it use once, few, many or a size class.

>TRBJ1-2|TRBV6-5|NA|NA
TGTGCCAGCAGTTACACAGATACTAACTATGGCTACACCTTC
CASSYTDTNYGYTF
>TRBJ1-1|TRBV29-1|NA|TRBD1
TGCAGCGTTGAGGGGCACCGAGGGGGCATGAACACTGAAGCTTTCTTT
CSVEGHRGGMNTEAFF
>TRBJ2-5|TRBV7-8|NA|TRBD2
TGTGCCAGCAGCCCGAGACTAGCGGGAGCGCGAGAGACCCAGTACTTC
CASSPRLAGARETQYF
>TRBJ1-2|TRBV5-8|few|NA
TGTGCCAGCAGCTTGAGGACAGCCTATGGCTACACCTTC
CASSLRTAYGYTF
>TRBJ2-1|TRBV6-5|NA|TRBD2
TGTGCCAGCAGTTACTCGTTGGCGGGAGTTCAGCGGGAGCAGTTCTTC
CASSYSLAGVQREQFF
>TRBJ2-5|TRBV5-1|NA|NA
TGCGCCAGCAGCTTGGATAGGGAGGAGCAGTACTTC
CASSLDREEQYF
>TRBJ1-4|TRBV5-4|NA|TRBD1
TGTGCCAGCAGCTCCGGCCGGGACAGCCATGAAAAACTGTTTTTT
CASSSGRDSHEKLFF
>TRBJ1-2|TRBV5-6|NA|NA
TGTGCCAGCAGCTTGGCCTCGGCAGGGTCTAACTATGGCTACACCTTC
CASSLASAGSNYGYTF
>TRBJ2-1|TRBV7-6|NA|NA
TGTGCCAGCAGCTCCCCGGGCAATGAGCAGTTCTTC
CASSSPGNEQFF
>TRBJ2-7|TRBV19|NA|NA
TGTGCCAGTAGTAACAACCCCTACGAGCAGTACTTC
CASSNNPYEQYF
>TRBJ2-1|TRBV9|NA|TRBD1
TGTGCCAGCAGCAACAGGGGGCGCAATGAGCAGTTCTTC
CASSNRGRNEQFF
>TRBJ2-6|TRBV27|few|TRBD1
TGTGCCAGCAGTTTATCCACAGGGGCGCGAGGCCGGGCCAACGTCCTGACTTTC
CASSLSTGARGRANVLTF
>TRBJ1-1|TRBV19|NA|NA
TGTGCCAGTAGTGATTTGGGGGGAACCCAGACCACTGAAGCTTTCTTT
CASSDLGGTQTTEAFF
>TRBJ2-6|TRBV11-2|NA|TRBD1
TGTGCCAGCATTCGGGACAGGGGGTTGAGGGGGGCCAACGTCCTGACTTTC
CASIRDRGLRGANVLTF
>TRBJ2-7|TRBV19|NA|TRBD1
TGTGCCAGTAGCCGGGGACAGGCGTACGAGCAGTACTTC
CASSRGQAYEQYF
>TRBJ2-1|TRBV6-5|NA|NA
TGTGCCAGCAGTTTGGCGGGCTCCTACAATGAGCAGTTCTTC
CASSLAGSYNEQFF
>TRBJ1-5|TRBV28|NA|NA
TGTGCCAGCAGTTTACAGGGGCAGCCCCAGCATTTT
CASSLQGQPQHF
>TRBJ2-7|TRBV7-2|NA|TRBD1
TGTGCCAGCAGCCCCGGGACAGGGAGCGGCGAGCAGTACTTC
CASSPGTGSGEQYF
>TRBJ1-5|TRBV5-1|few|TRBD1
TGCGCCAGCAGCCTAGGGACAGCACGCAATCAGCCCCAGCATTTT
CASSLGTARNQPQHF
>TRBJ1-6|TRBV2|NA|NA
TGTGCCAGCAGCGCAGACCGGAGTTCACCCCTCCACTTT
CASSADRSSPLHF
>TRBJ2-7|TRBV28|NA|NA
TGTGCCAGCAGTTTCACAACCTACGAGCAGTACTTC
CASSFTTYEQYF
>TRBJ1-2|TRBV2|NA|NA
TGTGCCAGCAGTGAAGAGTATATGACAGCCACACGGGACTATGGCTACACCTTC
CASSEEYMTATRDYGYTF
>TRBJ2-5|TRBV30|NA|NA
TGTGCCTGGAGTGTATGGGCGGGTCCCCAAGAGACCCAGTACTTC
CAWSVWAGPQETQYF
>TRBJ2-7|TRBV6-1|NA|NA
TGTGCCAGCACCCTAAGTGCGGCCTACGAGCAGTACTTC
CASTLSAAYEQYF
>TRBJ2-5|TRBV7-8|few|NA
TGTGCCAGCAGCTTAGCAGGGAGGTCAGAGACCCAGTACTTC
CASSLAGRSETQYF
>TRBJ1-1|TRBV28|NA|NA
TGTGCCAGCAGAACAGGGATTGGCACTGAAGCTTTCTTT
CASRTGIGTEAFF
>TRBJ1-4|TRBV5-5|NA|NA
TGTGCCAGCAGCCGGACGGGGGAAGTGCTAAAACTGTTTTTT
CASSRTGEVLKLFF
>TRBJ1-1|TRBV27|NA|TRBD1
TGTGCCAGCAGTTTTCGGGACAGGGGCACTGAAGCTTTCTTT
CASSFRDRGTEAFF
>TRBJ2-3|TRBV5-8|NA|NA
TGTGCCAGCAGCTTGTTGGGGGGAGGCACAGATACGCAGTATTTT
CASSLLGGGTDTQYF
>TRBJ1-1|TRBV9|few|TRBD1
TGTGCCAGCAGCGTTGACGGACAGGATCCCACTGAAGCTTTCTTT
CASSVDGQDPTEAFF
>TRBJ2-7|TRBV6-1|NA|NA
TGTGCCAGCAGTCGGCTAGCTGGGGAGCAGTACTTC
CASSRLAGEQYF
>TRBJ2-1|TRBV7-9|NA|TRBD2
TGTGCCAGCAGCCACGGACTAGCGGGAGGGGACAATGAGCAGTTCTTC
CASSHGLAGGDNEQFF
>TRBJ1-6|TRBV30|NA|TRBD1
TGTGCCTGGAGCGTCCCGGGACAGGGGGCTTCACCCCTCCACTTT
CAWSVPGQGASPLHF
>TRBJ2-3|TRBV9|NA|TRBD2
TGTGCCAGCAGCGCGGGGACTAGCGGGGGGCGGGTCACAGATACGCAGTATTTT
CASSAGTSGGRVTDTQYF
>TRBJ2-7|TRBV11-2|NA|NA
TGTGCCAGCAGCACCCACGGGACTGGAGGATTAAGGCAGTACTTC
CASSTHGTGGLRQYF
>TRBJ2-1|TRBV7-2|once|NA
TGTGCCAGCAGTTTTCTGGCGGGGGCTCCCAATGAGCAGTTCTTC
CASSFLAGAPNEQFF
>TRBJ2-5|TRBV5-1|once|NA
TGCGCCAGCTCCTATGGGGCGGAGACCCAGTACTTC
CASSYGAETQYF
>TRBJ2-3|TRBV4-2|NA|TRBD2
TGTGCCAGCAGCCAAGATTTCCTTACTAGCGGGGGCCGCACAGATACGCAGTATTTT
CASSQDFLTSGGRTDTQYF
>TRBJ2-1|TRBV7-8|NA|NA
TGTGCCAGCAGCTTAGGCCGGGGTCAGGCCTACAATGAGCAGTTCTTC
CASSLGRGQAYNEQFF
>TRBJ2-1|TRBV10-3|NA|TRBD2
TGTGCCATCAGGCGGGCGGGAGGGCCATCGGGAGAGCAGTTCTTC
CAIRRAGGPSGEQFF
>TRBJ2-7|TRBV28|NA|TRBD2
TGTGCCAGCAGTTTGGCGGGGGTCCTTTCCTACGAGCAGTACTTC
CASSLAGVLSYEQYF
>TRBJ2-7|TRBV7-2|NA|NA
TGTGCCAGCAGCTTAGTTCCGGACATTAAAATCTACGAGCAGTACTTC
CASSLVPDIKIYEQYF
>TRBJ2-1|TRBV5-4|NA|TRBD2
TGTGCCAGCAGCCGAAAAGCGGGAGGGGATGAGCAGTTCTTC
CASSRKAGGDEQFF
>TRBJ2-7|TRBV7-9|NA|NA
TGTGCCAGCAGCTTCTTGGGGCCCGACACCTACTTCTACGAGCAGTACTTC
CASSFLGPDTYFYEQYF
>TRBJ1-4|TRBV7-9|once|TRBD1
TGTGCCAGCAGTTTCGACAGGGTGGCGGAAAAACTGTTTTTT
CASSFDRVAEKLFF
>TRBJ1-3|TRBV30|once|TRBD1
TGTGCCTGGACCCGGGACAGGAGCTCTGGAAACACCATATATTTT
CAWTRDRSSGNTIYF
>TRBJ2-2|TRBV5-6|once|TRBD1
TGTGCCAGCAGCCCGGGACAGGGGGCTCTGAGGACCGGGGAGCTGTTTTTT
CASSPGQGALRTGELFF
>TRBJ1-1|TRBV7-9|few|NA
TGTGCCAGCAGCTTTCGACAGGAAGAAGCTTTCTTT
CASSFRQEEAFF
>TRBJ1-4|TRBV7-9|few|NA
TGTGCCAGCAGCCAGGGGCAGCTTAATGAAAAACTGTTTTTT
CASSQGQLNEKLFF
>TRBJ2-7|TRBV7-7|NA|NA
TGTGCTAGCAGCCTGGACAGCTCCTACGAGCAGTACTTC
CASSLDSSYEQYF